These 32 T cell receptor beta chains were all obtained from the same sample, sequenced in a study of PD-1 blockade in classical Hodgkin lymphoma. Data came from immunoSEQ multiplex PCR; TCRdb stores just in-frame clones and leaves some out. The sample has some 100,000 clones, roughly 91% seen once. All patients relapsed after autologous stem cell transplantation, and brentuximab vedotin exposure varied. The specimen comprised peripheral blood mononuclear cells (PBMCs), sampled before the second cycle of nivolumab. The receptors here all came from a human donor with classical Hodgkin lymphoma.

The chain uses TRBV7-5 and TRBJ2-3; the D call in the table, TRBD2, was not verified against the DNA. TRBV7-5 is noted as a pseudogene. The CDR3 runs 19 residues. CDR3 loop: CVRSPLGGAFAVNTDTQYF. The CDR3 bases are TGTGTCAGAAGCCCCCTTGGGGGGGCCTTTGCTGTCAATACAGATACGCAGTATTTT.

The genes are TRBV30 and TRBJ1-1; D gene uncertain. V lost 8 bases and J lost 0, with 10 bases in between. Germline V gene data show CDR1 as GTSNPN and CDR2 as SVGIG (reference sequence). The CDR3 contains 12 residues. CDR3 coding DNA: TGTGCCACGGGCAACATGAACACTGAAGCTTTCTTT. Protein product: CATGNMNTEAFF.

This clone was seen more than once but under ten times. The chain couples TRBV6-6 to TRBJ1-2; D is possibly TRBD1 (5 bases). Per germline, CDR1 MNHNY and CDR2 SVGAGI (reference sequence). The CDR3 length is 13 residues. V was clipped by 7 bases and J by 8 bases, with 17 bases between them. CDR3 DNA: TGTGCCAGCACCCTCCGCAGGGACGAGGGCTACACCTTC. Translation gives CASTLRRDEGYTF.

The genes are TRBV9 and TRBJ2-5; the match to TRBD1 covers 10 bases. This CDR3 region has 15 residues. Per germline, CDR1 SGDLS and CDR2 YYNGEE. Germline trimming cut 2 bases from V and 3 bases from J; bases unmatched to any gene: 4. CDR3 bases: TGTGCCAGCAGCGTGAGTGGGACAGGGGAAGAGACCCAGTACTTC. As protein: CASSVSGTGEETQYF.

The gene calls are TRBV6-4 and TRBJ2-7; tentatively, D is TRBD2 (5 bases). V lost 7 bases and J lost 4, with 14 bases in between. The CDR3 extends over 13 amino acids. Germline CDR1 reads MRHNA; CDR2 reads SNTAGT. The CDR3 DNA reads TGTGCCAGCACTCAAACGTCGGGGTACGAGCAGTACTTC. This sequence encodes CASTQTSGYEQYF.

This chain joins TRBV5-4 and TRBJ2-3; D possibly corresponds to TRBD2 (5 bases). The germline gives CDR1 SGHNT, CDR2 YYREEE (reference sequence). V was shortened by 0 bases and J by 4 bases, with 9 bases between the two germline ends. CDR3 length: 14 amino acids. The CDR3 spells CASSLGLGADTQYF. CDR3 bases: TGTGCCAGCAGCTTGGGGTTGGGAGCAGATACGCAGTATTTT. Full variable domain (remainder filled in from reference TRBV5-4 and TRBJ2-3): ETGVTQSPTHLIKTRGQQVTLRCSSQSGHNTVSWYQQALGQGPQFIFQYYREEENGRGNFPPRFSGLQFPNYSSELNVNALELDDSALYLCASSLGLGADTQYFGPGTRLTVL.

The rearrangement uses TRBV6-4 and TRBJ2-1, with 9 bases that match TRBD2. The CDR3 loop spans 17 amino acids. Trimming took 0 bases from V and 8 from J; bases not matched to a gene: 11. Germline V lookup: CDR1 MRHNA, CDR2 SNTAGT. For the CDR3, the DNA is TGTGCCAGCAGTGACTCGTTCCAGCGGGGGGTTATCCATGAGCAGTTCTTC. Translation: CASSDSFQRGVIHEQFF.

The V gene is TRBV19, the J gene TRBJ2-7, with 7 nucleotides matching TRBD1. Germline V CDR1 and CDR2: LNHDA, SQIVND (reference sequence). V shed 3 bases, J shed 3 bases, and the junction held 11 bases outside the gene matches. The CDR3 loop spans 16 amino acids. The CDR3 reads CASSIADREGDYEQYF. CDR3 bases: TGTGCCAGTAGTATCGCTGACAGGGAAGGAGACTACGAGCAGTACTTC.

The chain carries TRBV7-9 and TRBJ2-7; D is possibly TRBD1 (6 bases). The CDR3 contains 14 residues. V was shortened by 2 bases and J by 2 bases, with 10 bases between the two germline ends. Germline CDR1 and CDR2: SEHNR and FQNEAQ (reference sequence). The CDR3 nucleotides read TGTGCCAGCAGCTTATGGGACACTACCTACGAGCAGTACTTC. It codes for CASSLWDTTYEQYF.

The V and J genes are TRBV5-4 and TRBJ2-6, with a weak D call TRBD2 (5 bases). V lost 4 bases and J lost 4, with 12 bases in between. The CDR3 sequence is 15 residues long. Germline V gene data show CDR1 as SGHNT and CDR2 as YYREEE (reference sequence). CDR3: CASSQDWVGANVLTF. The CDR3 DNA reads as TGTGCCAGCAGCCAGGACTGGGTCGGGGCCAACGTCCTGACTTTC.

V and J are TRBV19 and TRBJ2-7; maybe TRBD1 (5 bases). Germline V gene data show CDR1 as LNHDA and CDR2 as SQIVND (reference sequence). Trimming shortened V by 5 bases and J by 6 bases, and 20 bases separated the two germline ends. CDR3 length: 15 residues. Here the CDR3 reads CASSPSDSVLFEQYF. The CDR3 nucleotides read TGTGCCAGTAGTCCGAGCGACAGTGTATTGTTCGAGCAGTACTTC.

The chain recombines TRBV5-6 with TRBJ2-7; 9 bases are a match to TRBD1. This CDR3 comprises 16 residues. With V trimmed by 1 base and J by 1 base, 6 bases remained unmatched. The V gene's germline CDR1 is SGHDT and CDR2 YYEEEE. CDR3 loop: CASSLWLDRGSYEQYF. CDR3 sequence (DNA): TGTGCCAGCAGCTTGTGGCTGGACAGGGGTTCCTACGAGCAGTACTTC.

This clone came up once. The chain links TRBV5-1 to TRBJ2-7, with 7 bases matching TRBD1. The CDR3 is 13 residues long. Germline values: CDR1 SGHRS, CDR2 YFSETQ. The V gene end was trimmed by 0 bases and the J gene end by 7 bases; junction bases not matched to a gene: 4. CDR3 loop: CASSLGAGGEQYF. The CDR3 DNA reads as TGCGCCAGCAGCTTGGGGGCAGGGGGTGAGCAGTACTTC.

This sequence joins TRBV18 and TRBJ1-1, with a possible D match to TRBD1 (6 bases). This CDR3 has 14 residues. V was clipped by 4 bases and J by 3 bases, with 12 bases between them. The germline V gene encodes CDR1 KGHSH and CDR2 LQKENI. Here the CDR3 DNA reads TGTGCCAGCTCACGCCGGGACACGTACACTGAAGCTTTCTTT. It yields the protein CASSRRDTYTEAFF. The full variable domain, completed using reference TRBV18 and TRBJ1-1, is NAGVMQNPRHLVRRRGQEARLRCSPMKGHSHVYWYRQLPEEGLKFMVYLQKENIIDESGMPKERFSAEFPKEGPSILRIQQVVRGDSAAYFCASSRRDTYTEAFFGQGTRLTVV.

The V and J genes are TRBV5-1 and TRBJ2-1; the D gene could be TRBD1 or TRBD2 (5 bases each). Trimming cost V 4 bases and J 2 bases, with 16 bases left between them. The CDR3 length is 16 residues. Germline lookup yields CDR1 SGHRS and CDR2 YFSETQ. CDR3: CASSPGDGTAYNEQFF. CDR3 bases: TGCGCCAGCAGCCCCGGGGATGGGACGGCCTACAATGAGCAGTTCTTC.

CDR3 sequence reads: CASSLREGRTYEQYF. CDR3 in DNA: TGCGCCAGCAGCTTGAGGGAGGGCCGTACCTACGAGCAGTACTTC. This chain uses TRBV5-1 with TRBJ2-7; 7 positions agree with TRBD2. This CDR3 region has 15 residues. J gave up 2 bases and V 1 base, and 6 bases lay outside the gene matches. Germline lookup yields CDR1 SGHRS and CDR2 YFSETQ.

The chain combines TRBV5-6 with TRBJ1-5; 10 bases map to TRBD1. The J segment lost 7 bases and the V segment lost 3 bases, leaving 4 bases of the junction unmatched. This CDR3 comprises 14 residues. The germline V gene has CDR1 SGHDT and CDR2 YYEEEE. The CDR3 coding sequence is TGTGCCAGCAGCTCAGACAGGGGGCTACAGCCCCAGCATTTT. The encoded protein is CASSSDRGLQPQHF.

The V and J genes are TRBV6-5 and TRBJ1-4; D is perhaps TRBD1 (5 bases). Germline V gene data show CDR1 as MNHEY and CDR2 as SVGAGI. The V and J ends lost 2 bases and 7 bases respectively, with 8 bases between them. The CDR3 contains 13 residues. CDR3 in DNA: TGTGCCAGCAGTTACGGCAGGGTTGAAAAACTGTTTTTT. Amino acids: CASSYGRVEKLFF.

The chain links TRBV7-9 to TRBJ1-1, with a possible D match to TRBD1 (5 bases). V was trimmed by 0 bases and J by 0 bases, leaving 5 bases between them. Per germline, CDR1 SEHNR and CDR2 FQNEAQ (reference sequence). CDR3 size: 14 residues. The CDR3 DNA follows: TGTGCCAGCAGCTTAGCAGGGGTGAACACTGAAGCTTTCTTT. Amino acids: CASSLAGVNTEAFF.

The chain is built from TRBV28 and TRBJ2-2; TRBD2 might be the D (7 bases). Trimming removed 2 bases at V and 4 bases at J, with 14 bases between. The V gene's germline CDR1 is MDHEN and CDR2 SYDVKM. The CDR3 has 16 amino acids. The CDR3 bases are TGTGCCAGCAGTTTAGGGGGGGCCTGGGGCACCGGGGAGCTGTTTTTT. Its protein is CASSLGGAWGTGELFF.

The chain is built from TRBV7-6 and TRBJ1-1; 9 bases map to TRBD1. With 2 bases clipped from V and 5 bases from J, the junction kept 6 bases outside the gene matches. Germline CDR1 is SGHVS and CDR2 is FNYEAQ. CDR3 length equals 15 residues. CDR3 bases: TGTGCCAGCAGCTTACAAACAGGGGGCTGGACTGAAGCTTTCTTT. This gives the protein CASSLQTGGWTEAFF.

This chain uses TRBV9 with TRBJ2-1, with D uncertain. From germline, CDR1 is SGDLS and CDR2 YYNGEE. V lost 0 bases to trimming and J lost 5 bases, with 6 bases between them. This CDR3 contains 13 residues. The chain's CDR3 is CASSVAPHNEQFF. DNA for the CDR3: TGTGCCAGCAGCGTAGCTCCCCACAATGAGCAGTTCTTC.

The rearrangement joins TRBV15 to TRBJ2-5; no reliable D call. CDR3 length equals 12 residues. V was shortened by 0 bases and J by 5 bases, with 4 bases between the two germline ends. Per germline, CDR1 LNHNV and CDR2 YYDKDF (reference sequence). The CDR3, as DNA: TGTGCCACCAGCAGAGATCTGGAGACCCAGTACTTC. The encoded protein is CATSRDLETQYF. Looking up the rest from reference TRBV15 and TRBJ2-5 gives the full variable domain: DAMVIQNPRYQVTQFGKPVTLSCSQTLNHNVMYWYQQKSSQAPKLLFHYYDKDFNNEADTPDNFQSRRPNTSFCFLDIRSPGLGDTAMYLCATSRDLETQYFGPGTRLLVL.

For the CDR3, the DNA is TGTGCCAGCAGCCAAACTCTAGCGGGGAATCAAGAGACCCAGTACTTC. Its protein product is CASSQTLAGNQETQYF. This rearrangement joins TRBV14 to TRBJ2-5, with TRBD2 matching over 9 bases. Germline lookup yields CDR1 SGHDN and CDR2 FVKESK. V dropped 2 bases and J dropped 2; count of bases not matched to a gene: 6. The CDR3 is made up of 16 amino acids.

As for this clone: Other DNA sequences in this sample translate to the same CDR3. For the CDR3, the DNA is TGTGCCAGCAGCTTGGGGATAAATGAGCAGTTCTTC. Its protein is CASSLGINEQFF. This chain uses TRBV7-2 with TRBJ2-1; D gene ambiguous. Germline loops: CDR1 SGHTA, CDR2 FQGNSA. Trimming pared 3 bases from V and 7 bases from J, leaving 7 bases between. This CDR3 region has 12 residues.

The gene calls are TRBV5-4 and TRBJ2-2; 7 bases agree with TRBD1. This CDR3 spans 15 amino acids. The ends lost 2 bases at V and 3 bases at J; junction bases unmatched: 4. Germline CDR1 is SGHNT and CDR2 is YYREEE (reference sequence). CDR3 sequence: CASSLQGFYTGELFF. The CDR3 region has the DNA TGTGCCAGCAGCTTACAGGGGTTTTACACCGGGGAGCTGTTTTTT. Supplemented by reference TRBV5-4 and TRBJ2-2, the full variable domain reads ETGVTQSPTHLIKTRGQQVTLRCSSQSGHNTVSWYQQALGQGPQFIFQYYREEENGRGNFPPRFSGLQFPNYSSELNVNALELDDSALYLCASSLQGFYTGELFFGEGSRLTVL.

The chain recombines TRBV11-3 with TRBJ2-3; 7 nucleotides line up with TRBD2. The CDR3 has 14 amino acids. The germline V gene encodes CDR1 SGHNT and CDR2 YENEEA. With V trimmed by 5 bases and J by 2 bases, 4 bases remained unmatched. The DNA of the CDR3 is TGTGCCAGCAGCCGGGACTATTACACAGATACGCAGTATTTT. Translation: CASSRDYYTDTQYF.

Notes on this clone: An end of the junction does not agree with germline; a read error may underlie this. The gene calls are TRBV29-1 and TRBJ2-2; TRBD1 agrees at 7 bases. There are 14 residues in the CDR3. Germline loops: CDR1 SQVTM, CDR2 ANQGSEA. DNA of the CDR3: TGCAGCGTGGAAGGGGGCCCAGGCACCGGGGAGCTGTTTTTT. Residues: CSVEGGPGTGELFF.

The genes are TRBV6-5 and TRBJ1-1; 8 nucleotides line up with TRBD1. Germline V gene lookup returns CDR1 MNHEY and CDR2 SVGAGI. The CDR3 is 14 amino acids. Unmatched junction bases numbered 14, after V lost 6 bases and J lost 11 bases. CDR3 in DNA: TGTGCCAGCAGGAGGACCGACAGGGGCGGCGGGGCTTTCTTT. It specifies CASRRTDRGGGAFF.

This clone has a handful of counts. This rearrangement joins TRBV28 to TRBJ2-1; D not resolved. The V gene lost 6 bases and the J gene lost 9 bases, with 12 bases spanning the gap. Germline values: CDR1 MDHEN, CDR2 SYDVKM. This CDR3 is 12 amino acids long. The CDR3 spells CASRALVGEQFF. DNA for the CDR3: TGTGCCAGCAGGGCTCTTGTGGGTGAGCAGTTCTTC.

This chain joins TRBV6-6 and TRBJ2-7; 10 nucleotides line up with TRBD1. This CDR3 spans 14 amino acids. Looked up from germline, CDR1 is MNHNY and CDR2 is SVGAGI (reference sequence). Trimming removed 6 bases from V and 7 bases from J; junction bases left unmatched: 9. CDR3 nucleotides: TGTGCCAGCAGCCAGGGACAGGGGAGGGAGGAGCAGTACTTC. Its protein is CASSQGQGREEQYF.

The chain has TRBV5-1 and TRBJ2-7, with TRBD1 as a possible D gene (5 bases). The CDR3 extends over 14 amino acids. Germline assignment: CDR1 SGHRS and CDR2 YFSETQ. V gave up 4 bases and J gave up 3 bases, with 14 bases separating them. The CDR3 DNA follows: TGCGCCAGCAGCCCACAGGATAGAAACTACGAGCAGTACTTC. The encoded protein is CASSPQDRNYEQYF.